This TCR beta chain was found in a study of blood T cell repertoires in COVID-19. Overall study: From T cells, B-cell-depleted T cells, or PBMCs came the material, which was cDNA or gDNA.

The CDR3 runs 13 residues. The J segment lost 8 bases and the V segment lost 7 bases, leaving 6 bases of the junction unmatched. CDR1 and CDR2 (germline): MNHEY, SMNVEV (reference sequence). Participant age was roughly 18 to 95 years, and participants resided in roughly 25 US areas. Assignment of participants to cohorts was predicated upon participant-reported clinical history. A case of COVID-19 had been met by exposed participants within 2 weeks before study entry. Profiling relied on immunoSEQ multiplex PCR, and the TCRdb table lists in-frame clones only, not all of them. The top ten clones hold around 3.9% of a sample with some 340,000 clones, roughly nine tenths of them seen once.

Sequencing was carried out using PBMCs or T cells enriched from blood (not recorded which). The clonotype comes from a woman aged 30 to 39 who had been exposed to COVID-19. This sequence joins TRBV27 and TRBJ2-1; 9 bases are a match to TRBD2. Written as DNA, the CDR3 is TGTGCCAGCAAGACTAGCGGAATCTATGAGCAGTTCTTC. Protein: CASKTSGIYEQFF.